This T cell receptor (beta chain) emerged from a study of cytomegalovirus exposure and HLA in healthy donors. V gave up 6 bases and J gave up 7 bases; unmatched junction bases: 5. The CDR3 consists of 12 residues. Germline CDR1 SNHLY, CDR2 FYNNEI. In the PCR, 60 Vbeta and 13 Jbeta primers were used. Some clones are missing from TCRdb's copy, which holds only in-frame ones; the method was immunoSEQ multiplex PCR. Among some 130,000 clones listed, over 70% were seen once. Unrecorded immune exposure was likely among donors, who were nominally healthy when sampled. The sequence came from a man aged 35-49 years in good health and CMV-seronegative. The sequencing input was PBMCs. The V gene is TRBV2, the J gene TRBJ1-2; 7 positions match TRBD1. The CDR3 DNA reads as TGTGCCAGCAGGACCGACAGGGTTGGCTACACCTTC. This gives the protein CASRTDRVGYTF.